The 16 T cell receptor beta chains in this list originate from one sample, sequenced in a study of shared clonotypes between healthy human individuals. Measured with immunoSEQ multiplex PCR; TCRdb has only the in-frame clones, and not every one. The sample includes roughly 640,000 clones, more than 95% of them seen just once. The sample consisted of naive CD4+ T cells sorted from blood. Subset meaning: CD45RA+ positively selected. The receptor source for this set is a woman in her 30s in good health.

CDR3 DNA: TGTGCCAGCAGTCCGGTCAGGGGCGGGTACGAGCAGTACTTC. Protein product: CASSPVRGGYEQYF. The V and J genes are TRBV28 and TRBJ2-7, with D maybe TRBD1 (6 bases). The CDR3 extends over 14 amino acids. V dropped 5 bases and J dropped 4 bases, with 15 bases sitting between them. Germline V gene data show CDR1 as MDHEN and CDR2 as SYDVKM.

In its sample, this clone was seen once. Other DNA sequences in the sample encode the same CDR3. The rearrangement uses TRBV18 and TRBJ2-3, with TRBD2 matching 8 bases. Trimming removed 3 bases from V and 0 bases from J; junction bases left unmatched: 5. Germline V gene data show CDR1 as KGHSH and CDR2 as LQKENI. CDR3 length: 16 amino acids. The CDR3 coding sequence is TGTGCCAGCTCACCCGGGACTAGTGGTAGCACAGATACGCAGTATTTT. Translating it yields CASSPGTSGSTDTQYF. The variable domain in full, completed from reference TRBV18 and TRBJ2-3, reads NAGVMQNPRHLVRRRGQEARLRCSPMKGHSHVYWYRQLPEEGLKFMVYLQKENIIDESGMPKERFSAEFPKEGPSILRIQQVVRGDSAAYFCASSPGTSGSTDTQYFGPGTRLTVL.

The V and J genes are TRBV19 and TRBJ2-3; 13 nucleotides agree with TRBD2. Germline lookup yields CDR1 LNHDA and CDR2 SQIVND (reference sequence). J lost 7 bases, V lost 0 bases, and 10 bases had no gene match. CDR3 size: 18 residues. CDR3 coding DNA: TGTGCCAGTAGTATAGACCCACTTGGACTAGCGGGAGTTAATACGCAGTATTTT. It encodes CASSIDPLGLAGVNTQYF.

This clone occurred once. The junction and the germline gene differ at one end; a read error may be behind it. J is TRBJ1-4 and V is TRBV7-2, with a weak D call TRBD1 (6 bases). The CDR3 loop spans 16 amino acids. Looked up from germline, CDR1 is SGHTA and CDR2 is FQGNSA. The CDR3 loop reads CASSLDWGQANEKLFF. The DNA for the CDR3 is TGTGCCAGCAGCTTAGATTGGGGGCAAGCTAACGAAAAACTGTTTTTT.

This rearrangement joins TRBV6-1 to TRBJ2-7; D uncertain. V lost 8 bases, J lost 0 bases, and 11 bases lay in between. Germline V gives CDR1 MNHNS, CDR2 SASEGT. This CDR3 has 13 amino acids. The CDR3 sequence: CASDQTSSYEQYF. CDR3 sequence (DNA): TGTGCCAGCGACCAGACATCCTCCTACGAGCAGTACTTC.

V usage is TRBV6-5 and J usage is TRBJ1-6; D gene ambiguous. The CDR3 has 15 amino acids. Germline CDR1 is MNHEY and CDR2 is SVGAGI. Trimming left V 3 bases short and J 7 bases short, with 13 bases between. The CDR3, as DNA: TGTGCCAGCAGTTATTCGAATAGCAAGAATTCACCCCTCCACTTT. Translating gives CASSYSNSKNSPLHF.

V is TRBV7-2 and J is TRBJ2-3; 14 nucleotides agree with TRBD2. This CDR3 contains 16 residues. V shed 2 bases and J 6 bases; nucleotides not matched to a gene: 4. The germline CDR1 and CDR2 sequences are SGHTA and FQGNSA. CDR3 loop: CASSLRLAGGPDTQYF. CDR3 nucleotides: TGTGCCAGCAGCTTAAGACTAGCGGGAGGGCCGGATACGCAGTATTTT.

Details on this clone: This specimen includes other DNA sequences encoding the same CDR3. The chain links TRBV6-6 to TRBJ1-1, with D uncertain. V lost 2 bases, J lost 2 bases, and 6 bases lay in between. CDR1 MNHNY and CDR2 SVGAGI come from the germline V gene (reference sequence). The CDR3 is 13 residues long. The CDR3 sequence is CASSYRVNTEAFF. The CDR3 coding sequence is TGTGCCAGCAGTTACAGGGTAAACACTGAAGCTTTCTTT.

The V gene is TRBV28, the J gene TRBJ2-3, with 7 bases identical to TRBD1. CDR3 size: 16 residues. Germline V gives CDR1 MDHEN, CDR2 SYDVKM. The trim removed 8 bases at V and 0 bases at J, leaving 11 bases unmatched. The CDR3 protein is CASGTAGPPSTDTQYF. CDR3 nucleotides: TGTGCCAGCGGGACAGCAGGTCCGCCTAGCACAGATACGCAGTATTTT.

This sequence joins TRBV28 and TRBJ1-5; possibly TRBD1 for D (5 bases). Trimming shortened V by 5 bases and J by 0 bases, and 23 bases separated the two germline ends. CDR3 length: 19 amino acids. Germline assignment: CDR1 MDHEN and CDR2 SYDVKM. Written as DNA, the CDR3 is TGTGCCAGCAGTCCCCAAAGAGGGGCGAGTTTTTATAGCAATCAGCCCCAGCATTTT. It specifies CASSPQRGASFYSNQPQHF.

V gene TRBV6-5 combines with J gene TRBJ2-3, with 9 bases fitting TRBD1. Germline-derived CDR1 and CDR2 are MNHEY and SVGAGI. V trimming: 5 bases; J trimming: 4 bases; junction bases outside the gene matches: 4. The CDR3 covers 14 residues. In DNA form, the CDR3 reads TGTGCCAGCAGTACAGGGGGCGCGGCAGATACGCAGTATTTT. Translated, it gives CASSTGGAADTQYF.

The chain combines TRBV21-1 with TRBJ1-1. TRBV21-1 is a pseudogene. The CDR3 consists of 14 residues. The CDR3 DNA follows: TGTGCCAGCAGCAACCCTACGGGTGATACTGAAGCTTTCTTT. Amino acids: CASSNPTGDTEAFF.

Only one count was recorded for this clone. This sequence joins TRBV7-9 and TRBJ2-3, with D hard to call. In germline, CDR1 is SEHNR, CDR2 FQNEAQ (reference sequence). V was shortened by 1 base and J by 4 bases, with 9 bases between the two germline ends. The CDR3 sequence is 14 residues long. CDR3 coding DNA: TGTGCCAGCAGCTTAGAAGGGATCCCAGATACGCAGTATTTT. Translation: CASSLEGIPDTQYF.

The chain couples TRBV7-8 to TRBJ2-1, with TRBD1 matching 7 bases. Germline V gene data show CDR1 as SGHVS and CDR2 as FQNEAQ. The CDR3 is made up of 14 amino acids. The V and J ends lost 5 bases and 8 bases, in that order; junction bases with no gene match: 9. The CDR3 DNA reads TGTGCCAGCAGCACCACCATACAGGGGCATGAGCAGTTCTTC. Amino acids: CASSTTIQGHEQFF.

V usage is TRBV6-6 and J usage is TRBJ2-3; D possibly corresponds to TRBD1 (5 bases). From germline, CDR1 is MNHNY and CDR2 SVGAGI (reference sequence). V was clipped by 6 bases and J by 2 bases, with 12 bases between them. CDR3 length: 14 residues. The DNA of the CDR3 is TGTGCCAGCAGCCTTAGACAGACCACAGATACGCAGTATTTT. Encoded protein: CASSLRQTTDTQYF.

The rearrangement uses TRBV18 and TRBJ2-3; D unresolved. Germline CDR1 KGHSH, CDR2 LQKENI. The CDR3 spans 12 residues. V lost 0 bases to trimming and J lost 6 bases, with 4 bases between them. The CDR3 region has the DNA TGTGCCAGCTCACCACCTAGGGATACGCAGTATTTT. This sequence encodes CASSPPRDTQYF.